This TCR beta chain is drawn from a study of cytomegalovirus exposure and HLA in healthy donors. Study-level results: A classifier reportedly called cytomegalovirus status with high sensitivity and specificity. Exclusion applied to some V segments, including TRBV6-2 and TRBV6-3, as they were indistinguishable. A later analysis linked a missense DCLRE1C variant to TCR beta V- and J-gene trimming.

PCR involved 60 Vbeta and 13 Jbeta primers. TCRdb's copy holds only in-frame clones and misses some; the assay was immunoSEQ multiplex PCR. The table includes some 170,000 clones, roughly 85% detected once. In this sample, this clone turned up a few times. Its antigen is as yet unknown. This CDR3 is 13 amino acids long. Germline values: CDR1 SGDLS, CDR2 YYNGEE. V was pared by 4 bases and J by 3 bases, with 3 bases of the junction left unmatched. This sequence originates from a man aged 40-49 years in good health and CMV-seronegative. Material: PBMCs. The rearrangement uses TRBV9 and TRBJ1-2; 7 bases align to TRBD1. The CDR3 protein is CASSPDRDYGYTF. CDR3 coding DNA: TGTGCCAGCAGCCCCGACAGGGACTATGGCTACACCTTC. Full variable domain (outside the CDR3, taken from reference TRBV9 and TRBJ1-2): DSGVTQTPKHLITATGQRVTLRCSPRSGDLSVYWYQQSLDQGLQFLIQYYNGEERAKGNILERFSAQQFPDLHSELNLSSLELGDSALYFCASSPDRDYGYTFGSGTRLTVV.